Following are 12 T cell receptor beta chains from one sample sequenced in a study of shared clonotypes between healthy human individuals. Some clones are missing from TCRdb's copy, which holds only in-frame ones; the method was immunoSEQ multiplex PCR. The sample lists a few million clones; under 97% were seen once. Sequencing input: naive CD4+ T cells sorted from blood. The subset is: CD45RA+ positively selected. The receptors here all came from a young man in good health.

The genes are TRBV6-5 and TRBJ1-6; maybe TRBD1 (6 bases). Trimming took 6 bases from V and 7 from J, leaving 16 bases between them. This CDR3 contains 15 residues. From germline, CDR1 is MNHEY and CDR2 SVGAGI. CDR3 nucleotides: TGTGCCAGCAGACCACCGGGACACCAAAATTCACCCCTCCACTTT. Encoded protein: CASRPPGHQNSPLHF.

The chain has TRBV9 and TRBJ1-5; D perhaps matches TRBD1 (5 bases). Germline loops: CDR1 SGDLS, CDR2 YYNGEE. Deletions cut 4 bases from V and 6 bases from J, with 20 bases between. CDR3 length: 16 residues. CDR3 residues: CASSLFPGREGQPQHF. Here the CDR3 DNA reads TGTGCCAGCAGCTTATTCCCGGGACGAGAGGGTCAGCCCCAGCATTTT.

The chain has TRBV7-2 and TRBJ2-1; tentative D call: TRBD2 (6 bases). The CDR3 totals 14 residues. Trimming shortened V by 11 bases and J by 2 bases, and 16 bases separated the two germline ends. Germline V CDR1 and CDR2: SGHTA, FQGNSA. The CDR3 is CAEQGGMTYNEQFF. CDR3 coding DNA: TGTGCCGAGCAGGGCGGGATGACCTACAATGAGCAGTTCTTC.

The chain joins TRBV7-9 to TRBJ1-2; D perhaps matches TRBD1 (6 bases). V dropped 1 base and J dropped 3 bases, with 15 bases sitting between them. CDR1 is SEHNR, CDR2 FQNEAQ, per germline (reference sequence). CDR3 size: 16 residues. The CDR3, as DNA: TGTGCCAGCAGCTTAGAGTTCTACAGGGAAGACTATGGCTACACCTTC. Its protein product is CASSLEFYREDYGYTF.

The chain is built from TRBV2 and TRBJ2-7, with no clear D. Germline loops: CDR1 SNHLY, CDR2 FYNNEI. The CDR3 is 14 amino acids. Deletions cut 6 bases from V and 6 bases from J, with 18 bases between. CDR3 loop: CASRETVAPREQYF. CDR3 coding DNA: TGTGCCAGCAGGGAGACGGTGGCTCCGCGCGAGCAGTACTTC.

A note on this clone: The same CDR3 also results from other DNA sequences found in this sample. The J gene is TRBJ2-3, the V gene TRBV6-5, with 9 bases fitting TRBD2. CDR3 length: 14 amino acids. Germline V gene lookup returns CDR1 MNHEY and CDR2 SVGAGI. V lost 6 bases and J lost 1; bases outside the gene matches: 2. CDR3 nucleotide sequence: TGTGCCAGCAGGACTAGCGGTGGCACAGATACGCAGTATTTT. Amino acids: CASRTSGGTDTQYF.

The chain uses TRBV6-5 and TRBJ2-5, with 11 positions matching TRBD2. Per the germline V gene, CDR1 is MNHEY and CDR2 is SVGAGI. The CDR3 is made up of 15 amino acids. V shed 6 bases and J 6 bases; nucleotides not matched to a gene: 9. In DNA form, the CDR3 reads TGTGCCAGCAGCCGTTGGACTAGCGGGTCGAAGACCCAGTACTTC. Translation: CASSRWTSGSKTQYF.

The chain employs TRBV14 and TRBJ2-7; 13 bases map to TRBD2. Germline V gives CDR1 SGHDN, CDR2 FVKESK. The J segment lost 5 bases and the V segment lost 5 bases, leaving 6 bases of the junction unmatched. There are 15 residues in the CDR3. CDR3 residues: CASSRGLAGSHEQYF. CDR3 DNA sequence: TGTGCCAGCAGCAGGGGACTAGCGGGATCCCACGAGCAGTACTTC.

V gene TRBV27 combines with J gene TRBJ1-2; D is perhaps TRBD1 (6 bases). The germline V and J ends were trimmed by 8 bases and 2 bases, with 21 bases remaining between them. Per germline, CDR1 MNHEY and CDR2 SMNVEV (reference sequence). The CDR3 runs to 16 residues. CDR3 region: CASRRATGTGNYGYTF. The CDR3 nucleotides are TGTGCCAGCCGACGGGCAACAGGGACGGGAAACTATGGCTACACCTTC.

The chain joins TRBV27 to TRBJ1-2; 9 positions match TRBD1. Looked up from germline, CDR1 is MNHEY and CDR2 is SMNVEV (reference sequence). The junction had 8 bases not matched to a gene; V was cut back by 5 bases and J by 4 bases. The CDR3 is 15 amino acids. The CDR3: CASSAPGQGSYGYTF. CDR3 nucleotides: TGTGCCAGCAGTGCCCCAGGACAGGGGAGCTATGGCTACACCTTC.

This chain links TRBV10-3 with TRBJ1-6; a weak D match, TRBD1 (5 bases). Trimming took off 7 bases at V and 7 bases at J, with 11 bases between the two ends. The CDR3 consists of 13 residues. Per germline, CDR1 ENHRY and CDR2 SYGVKD. The chain's CDR3 is CAINRDGNSPLHF. In DNA, the CDR3 is TGTGCCATCAACCGGGACGGCAATTCACCCCTCCACTTT.

The chain uses TRBV15 and TRBJ2-7; 9 bases agree with TRBD1. This CDR3 has 16 residues. The J segment lost 6 bases and the V segment lost 1 base, leaving 10 bases of the junction unmatched. Germline V gene lookup returns CDR1 LNHNV and CDR2 YYDKDF (reference sequence). The CDR3 is CATSRGQDRGFPEQYF. The CDR3 nucleotides read TGTGCCACCAGCAGAGGACAAGACAGGGGGTTTCCCGAGCAGTACTTC.